The clone carrying this T cell receptor (beta chain) came up a few times. The antigen is unknown. The data were obtained in a study of T cell repertoires in cytomegalovirus infection. In TCRdb, the reads were re-called with MiXCR into one record per CDR3 protein. Counted here are fewer than 900,000 distinct CDR3 sequences, 25% to 30% occurring once; the ten biggest clones make up about an eighth. Germline V gene sequence: CDR1 SGDLS, CDR2 YYNGEE. This CDR3 has 14 amino acids. The V and J ends lost 4 bases and 3 bases respectively, with 14 bases between them. The chain couples TRBV9 to TRBJ2-7, with D perhaps being TRBD1 or TRBD2 (5 bases each). The clonotype originates from a human donor in good health (CMV status not recorded). Some clones in this sample may be carry-over from other donors' samples. This sample comprised cultured CD8+ T cells from PBMCs, obtained from culture after CMV antigen stimulation. CDR3 nucleotides: TGTGCCAGCAGCCCCCGAGGGGCGTACTACGAGCAGTACTTC. This sequence encodes CASSPRGAYYEQYF.